The rows below give T cell receptor beta chains drawn from one sample of a study of shared clonotypes between healthy human individuals. Data came from immunoSEQ multiplex PCR; TCRdb stores just in-frame clones and leaves some out. The sample has about 2 million clones; about 94% are singletons. The material sequenced was naive CD8+ T cells sorted from blood. The receptors stem from a man between 18 and 29 years old in good health. CDR3s include the opening cysteine and the closing phenylalanine or tryptophan. D genes are given only for firm matches. The size entry is marked missing in some rows and otherwise reads once, few, many or a size class.

j_gene | v_gene | abundance | d_gene | CDR3nt | CDR3aa
TRBJ1-5 | TRBV28 | - | - | TGTGCCAGCAGTTTTCTGGGAGGGGAAAGCAATCAGCCCCAGCATTTT | CASSFLGGESNQPQHF
TRBJ2-3 | TRBV10-1 | - | - | TGCGCCAGCAGTGAGAGGCAGGGTAGCACAGATACGCAGTATTTT | CASSERQGSTDTQYF
TRBJ2-3 | TRBV6-5 | - | - | TGTGCCAGCAGTTACTTCGTACCCACAGATACGCAGTATTTT | CASSYFVPTDTQYF
TRBJ2-7 | TRBV6-7 | - | TRBD1 | TGTGCCAGCAGTCATCCGGGACAGGGGTACGAGCAGTACTTC | CASSHPGQGYEQYF
TRBJ1-1 | TRBV30 | - | - | TGTGCCTGGAGTGTGGGACCTGAAGCTTTCTTT | CAWSVGPEAFF
TRBJ1-1 | TRBV6-1 | - | TRBD1 | TGTGCCAGCAGTAAGACAGGGCCTCAGGTTGAAGCTTTCTTT | CASSKTGPQVEAFF
TRBJ1-2 | TRBV2 | - | - | TGTGCCAGAACGCAGGGGAACTATGGCTACACCTTC | CARTQGNYGYTF
TRBJ2-2 | TRBV4-3 | - | TRBD2 | TGCGCCAGCAGCCAAGAACTAGCGGGCCGCGGGGAGCTGTTTTTT | CASSQELAGRGELFF
TRBJ1-1 | TRBV19 | - | TRBD1 | TGTGCCAGTAAAGTAGGGGGCGGGTACACTGAAGCTTTCTTT | CASKVGGGYTEAFF
TRBJ1-5 | TRBV27 | - | - | TGTGCCAGCAGCCAGGGGTACAATCAGCCCCAGCATTTT | CASSQGYNQPQHF
TRBJ2-3 | TRBV9 | - | - | TGTGCCAGCGGAAACACAGATACGCAGTATTTT | CASGNTDTQYF
TRBJ2-1 | TRBV27 | - | TRBD2 | TGTGCCAGCAGTCCCGGGACTAGCGGGAGAACCCATGAGCAGTTCTTC | CASSPGTSGRTHEQFF
TRBJ1-2 | TRBV6-4 | - | - | TGTGCCAGCAGTGCAGGGACCGGTCTTGGAGGCTACACCTTC | CASSAGTGLGGYTF
TRBJ2-1 | TRBV11-2 | - | TRBD2 | TGTGCCAGCAGCTTAGATTTAGCGGGAGGGCCTTACAATGAGCAGTTCTTC | CASSLDLAGGPYNEQFF
TRBJ2-2 | TRBV27 | - | - | TGTGCCAGCAGTTCTCCTCCGGGACAGAACACCGGGGAGCTGTTTTTT | CASSSPPGQNTGELFF
TRBJ2-7 | TRBV4-3 | - | TRBD2 | TGCGCCAGCAGCCATGGGACTAGCGGGTTTTACGAGCAGTACTTC | CASSHGTSGFYEQYF
TRBJ2-5 | TRBV25-1 | - | - | TGTGCCAGCAGTGAAGGGCAGGGGGGTTTCCAAGAGACCCAGTACTTC | CASSEGQGGFQETQYF
TRBJ1-5 | TRBV2 | - | - | TGTGCCAGCAGACGGACAACGGAGCGGTGGCAGCCCCAGCATTTT | CASRRTTERWQPQHF
TRBJ1-3 | TRBV19 | - | - | TGTGCCAGTACGGGCAGGTCCTCTGGAAACACCATATATTTT | CASTGRSSGNTIYF
TRBJ2-7 | TRBV27 | - | - | TGTGCCAGCAGCCCTTACGAAGCCTACGAGCAGTACTTC | CASSPYEAYEQYF
TRBJ2-1 | TRBV19 | - | - | TGTGCCAGTAGTATAGCGGACAATGAGCAGTTCTTC | CASSIADNEQFF
TRBJ2-7 | TRBV18 | - | - | TGTGCCAGCTCACGCCCGACGGGGGAGCAGTACTTC | CASSRPTGEQYF
TRBJ1-1 | TRBV19 | - | - | TGTGCCAGTAGTAGGGGTAACACTGAAGCTTTCTTT | CASSRGNTEAFF
TRBJ2-2 | TRBV4-1 | - | TRBD2 | TGCGCCAGCAGCCAAGTGCGTCTAGCGGGGACCGGGGAGCTGTTTTTT | CASSQVRLAGTGELFF
TRBJ1-2 | TRBV7-9 | - | - | TGTGCCAGCAGCTTAGCGAGGACAGCGATTAGCTATGGCTACACCTTC | CASSLARTAISYGYTF
TRBJ2-7 | TRBV28 | - | - | TGTGCCAGCAGTACTCGGGTGGACTACGAGCAGTACTTC | CASSTRVDYEQYF
TRBJ2-1 | TRBV6-5 | - | TRBD1 | TGTGCCAGCAGTTACGGGACAGGGATCTCGTATGAGCAGTTCTTC | CASSYGTGISYEQFF
TRBJ1-3 | TRBV12-5 | - | - | TGTGCTAGTGGTTTATCAGGGCTCGGAAACACCATATATTTT | CASGLSGLGNTIYF
TRBJ2-7 | TRBV11-3 | - | - | TGTGCCAGCAGCTTAGGGAGTGGGTACGAGCAGTACTTC | CASSLGSGYEQYF
TRBJ1-2 | TRBV6-5 | - | - | TGTGCCAGCAGTTACCAGCTACAGGGCAACTTCTATGGCTACACCTTC | CASSYQLQGNFYGYTF
TRBJ1-1 | TRBV27 | - | - | TGTGCCAGCAGTTTGAGCGGGGGTCGCACTGAAGCTTTCTTT | CASSLSGGRTEAFF
TRBJ2-7 | TRBV27 | - | TRBD2 | TGTGCCAGCAGTTTGGGGCTAGCGGACCCCTCCTACGAGCAGTACTTC | CASSLGLADPSYEQYF
TRBJ1-1 | TRBV29-1 | - | TRBD1 | TGCAGCGTTCGGACAGGAACGAACACTGAAGCTTTCTTT | CSVRTGTNTEAFF
TRBJ1-1 | TRBV7-6 | - | - | TGTGCCAGCAGCTTAGGTACGGGGGCAAGCACTGAAGCTTTCTTT | CASSLGTGASTEAFF
TRBJ1-1 | TRBV2 | - | - | TGTGCCAGCAATACCGGGACATTTGACACTGAAGCTTTCTTT | CASNTGTFDTEAFF
TRBJ2-2 | TRBV4-1 | - | - | TGCGCCAGCAGCCAAGAACCAGGCACCGGGGAGCTGTTTTTT | CASSQEPGTGELFF
TRBJ1-4 | TRBV30 | - | TRBD1 | TGTGCCGTAGAATGGACAGGTGAAAAACTGTTTTTT | CAVEWTGEKLFF
TRBJ1-1 | TRBV27 | - | - | TGTGCCAGCAGTTTATCTAGACACACTGAAGCTTTCTTT | CASSLSRHTEAFF
TRBJ1-1 | TRBV2 | - | TRBD1 | TGTGCCAGCGGGAAGGGGGCCACTGAAGCTTTCTTT | CASGKGATEAFF
TRBJ2-7 | TRBV27 | few | TRBD1 | TGTGCCAGCAGTGTATGGACAGGGGGCGGGAACGAGCAGTACTTC | CASSVWTGGGNEQYF
TRBJ1-2 | TRBV10-3 | - | TRBD1 | TGTGCCATCAGTGAGTCTACAGGGGGCTGGTATGGCTACACCTTC | CAISESTGGWYGYTF
TRBJ2-2 | TRBV7-6 | - | - | TGTGCCAGCAGCTTGGAGTTACAGGCGAACACCGGGGAGCTGTTTTTT | CASSLELQANTGELFF
TRBJ2-1 | TRBV30 | - | TRBD1 | TGTGCCTGGAGGATGGACAGGACCTGGAATGAGCAGTTCTTC | CAWRMDRTWNEQFF
TRBJ1-1 | TRBV5-1 | once | - | TGCGCCAGCGGATTTGGGGACACAACTGAAGCTTTCTTT | CASGFGDTTEAFF
TRBJ2-3 | TRBV7-2 | - | TRBD2 | TGTGCCAGCAGCTTTGGGACTACTACCACAGATACGCAGTATTTT | CASSFGTTTTDTQYF
TRBJ1-2 | TRBV29-1 | - | TRBD1 | TGCAGCGTCAGGGGGGCCAACTATGGCTACACCTTC | CSVRGANYGYTF
TRBJ2-7 | TRBV14 | - | - | TGTGTAAGGCAGACACTTTGGGACGAGCAGTACTTC | CVRQTLWDEQYF
TRBJ2-1 | TRBV6-8 | - | TRBD1 | TGTGCCAGCAGTCCTCCCCCGACAGGGGAACATGAGCAGTTCTTC | CASSPPPTGEHEQFF
TRBJ2-7 | TRBV6-6 | - | - | TGTGCCAGCAGTTACCCCGTGGAGGAATTCTCCTACGAGCAGTACTTC | CASSYPVEEFSYEQYF
TRBJ2-3 | TRBV27 | - | - | TGTGCCAGCAGTTCACAGGGAGATAGCACAGATACGCAGTATTTT | CASSSQGDSTDTQYF